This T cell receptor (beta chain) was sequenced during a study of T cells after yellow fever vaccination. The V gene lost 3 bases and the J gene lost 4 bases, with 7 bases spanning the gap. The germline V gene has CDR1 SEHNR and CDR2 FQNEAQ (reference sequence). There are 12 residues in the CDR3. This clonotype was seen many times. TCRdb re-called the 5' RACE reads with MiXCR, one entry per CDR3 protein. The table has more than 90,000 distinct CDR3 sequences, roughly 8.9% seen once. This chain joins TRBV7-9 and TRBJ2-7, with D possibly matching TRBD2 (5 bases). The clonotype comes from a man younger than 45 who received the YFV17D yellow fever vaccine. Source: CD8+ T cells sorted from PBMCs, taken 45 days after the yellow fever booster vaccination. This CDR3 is CASSFWEYEQYF. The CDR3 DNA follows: TGTGCCAGCAGCTTCTGGGAGTACGAGCAGTACTTC.